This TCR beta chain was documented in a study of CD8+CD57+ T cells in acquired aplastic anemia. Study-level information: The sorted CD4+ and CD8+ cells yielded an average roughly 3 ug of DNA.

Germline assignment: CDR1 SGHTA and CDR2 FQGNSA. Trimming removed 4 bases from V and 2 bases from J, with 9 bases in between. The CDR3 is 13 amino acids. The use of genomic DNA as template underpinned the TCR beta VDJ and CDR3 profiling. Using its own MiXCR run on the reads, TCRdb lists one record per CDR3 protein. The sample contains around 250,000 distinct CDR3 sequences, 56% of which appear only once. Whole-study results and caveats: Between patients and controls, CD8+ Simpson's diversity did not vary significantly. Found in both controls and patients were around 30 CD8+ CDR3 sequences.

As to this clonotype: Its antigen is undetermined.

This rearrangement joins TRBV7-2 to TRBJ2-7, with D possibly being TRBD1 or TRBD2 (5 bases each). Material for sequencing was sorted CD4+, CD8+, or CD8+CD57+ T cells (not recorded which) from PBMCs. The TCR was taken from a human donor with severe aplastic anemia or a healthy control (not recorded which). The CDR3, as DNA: TGTGCCAGCAGCTGGGACGGGCCCTACGAGCAGTACTTC. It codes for CASSWDGPYEQYF.